The T cell receptor (beta chain) described here comes from a study of Tregs in tolerant kidney transplant recipients. About the research overall: Tregs grew 15 to 20 days with irradiated donor B cells, restimulated on day 11. Activated donor B cells came from roughly ten-day culture on CD40L 3T3 cells.

This clone was picked up one time. Its antigen is currently unknown. Trimming took 4 bases from V and 6 from J, leaving 14 bases between them. Looked up from germline, CDR1 is SGHDT and CDR2 is YYEEEE. The CDR3 length is 14 residues. Sequencing used immunoSEQ multiplex PCR; TCRdb keeps in-frame clones, though not all of them. The sample yields around 11,000 clones, around nine tenths seen once. Study observations and caveats: Antigen-driven expansion was suggested because donor-specific Tregs expanded more than all Tregs in tolerant patients.

The starting material was Tregs from blood cultured with allogeneic cells, obtained before the transplant. The source of this sequence is a human patient who received a combined kidney and bone marrow transplant. The rearrangement uses TRBV5-6 and TRBJ1-5; perhaps TRBD1 as D (5 bases). CDR3 region: CASSRGQGVQPQHF. The CDR3 DNA is TGTGCCAGCAGCCGAGGGCAGGGTGTTCAGCCCCAGCATTTT.